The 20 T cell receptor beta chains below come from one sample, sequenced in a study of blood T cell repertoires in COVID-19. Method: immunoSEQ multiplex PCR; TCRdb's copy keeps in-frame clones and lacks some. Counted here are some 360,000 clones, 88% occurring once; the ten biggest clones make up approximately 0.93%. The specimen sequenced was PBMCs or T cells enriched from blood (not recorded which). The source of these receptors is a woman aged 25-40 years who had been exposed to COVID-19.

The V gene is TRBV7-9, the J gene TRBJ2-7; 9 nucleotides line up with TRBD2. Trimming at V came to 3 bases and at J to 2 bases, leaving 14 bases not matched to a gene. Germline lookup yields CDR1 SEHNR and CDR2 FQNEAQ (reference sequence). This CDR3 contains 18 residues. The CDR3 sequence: CASSFLFGLASGTYEQYF. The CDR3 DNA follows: TGTGCCAGCAGCTTTTTATTCGGTTTGGCTAGCGGGACCTACGAGCAGTACTTC.

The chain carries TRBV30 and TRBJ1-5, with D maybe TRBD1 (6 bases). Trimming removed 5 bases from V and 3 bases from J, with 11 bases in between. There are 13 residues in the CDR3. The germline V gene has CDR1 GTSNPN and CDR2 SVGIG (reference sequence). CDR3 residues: CAWAGQLNQPQHF. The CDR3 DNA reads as TGTGCCTGGGCAGGACAGCTCAATCAGCCCCAGCATTTT.

The CDR3 DNA reads TGTGCCAGCAGTGAAGCGCCAGCTACCAGGCTTAATCAGCCCCAGCATTTT. Its translation: CASSEAPATRLNQPQHF. This chain joins TRBV2 and TRBJ1-5, with no clear D. The CDR3 is 17 residues long. Trimming left V 0 bases short and J 4 bases short, with 16 bases between. CDR1 and CDR2 (germline): SNHLY, FYNNEI.

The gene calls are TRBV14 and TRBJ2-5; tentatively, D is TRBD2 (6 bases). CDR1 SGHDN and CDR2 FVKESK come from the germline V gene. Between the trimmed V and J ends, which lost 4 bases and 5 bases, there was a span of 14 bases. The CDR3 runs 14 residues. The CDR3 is CASSPTLAAETQYF. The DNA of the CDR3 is TGTGCCAGCAGCCCGACCTTAGCGGCGGAGACCCAGTACTTC.

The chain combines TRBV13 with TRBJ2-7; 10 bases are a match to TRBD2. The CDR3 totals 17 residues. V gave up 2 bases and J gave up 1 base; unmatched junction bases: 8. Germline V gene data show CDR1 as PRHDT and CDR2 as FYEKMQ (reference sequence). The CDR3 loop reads CASSLSLAGERSYEQYF. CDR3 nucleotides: TGTGCCAGCAGCTTATCTCTAGCGGGAGAAAGGTCCTACGAGCAGTACTTC.

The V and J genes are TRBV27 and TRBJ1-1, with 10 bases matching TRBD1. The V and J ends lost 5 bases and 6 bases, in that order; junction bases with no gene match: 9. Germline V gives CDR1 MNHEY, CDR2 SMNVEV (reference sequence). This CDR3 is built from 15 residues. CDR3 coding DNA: TGTGCCAGCAGTCAACCGGGACAGGGGAGCTCTGAAGCTTTCTTT. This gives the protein CASSQPGQGSSEAFF.

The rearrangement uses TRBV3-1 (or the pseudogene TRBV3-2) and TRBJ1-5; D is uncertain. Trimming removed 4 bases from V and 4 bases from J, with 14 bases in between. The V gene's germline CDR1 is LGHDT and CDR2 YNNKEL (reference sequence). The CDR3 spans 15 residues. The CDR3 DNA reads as TGTGCCAGCAGCCTCTCTCCGGGCGGGAATCAGCCCCAGCATTTT. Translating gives CASSLSPGGNQPQHF.

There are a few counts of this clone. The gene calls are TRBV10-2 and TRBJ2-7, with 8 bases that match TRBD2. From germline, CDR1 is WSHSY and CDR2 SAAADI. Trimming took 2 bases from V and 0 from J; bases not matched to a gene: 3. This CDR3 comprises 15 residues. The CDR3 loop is CASSEGAGASYEQYF. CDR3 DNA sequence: TGCGCCAGCAGTGAGGGAGCGGGAGCCTCCTACGAGCAGTACTTC.

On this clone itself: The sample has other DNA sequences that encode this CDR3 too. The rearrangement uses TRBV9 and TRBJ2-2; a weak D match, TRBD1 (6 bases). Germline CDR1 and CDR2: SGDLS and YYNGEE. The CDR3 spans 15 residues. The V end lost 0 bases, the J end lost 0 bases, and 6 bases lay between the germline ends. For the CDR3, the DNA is TGTGCCAGCAGCGTAGCAGGGGCGAACACCGGGGAGCTGTTTTTT. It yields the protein CASSVAGANTGELFF.

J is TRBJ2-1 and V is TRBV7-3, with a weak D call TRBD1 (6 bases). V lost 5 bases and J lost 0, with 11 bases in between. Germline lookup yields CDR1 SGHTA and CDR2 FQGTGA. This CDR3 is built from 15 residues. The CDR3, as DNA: TGTGCCAGCAGCCCAAAGGGGGTCTCCTACAATGAGCAGTTCTTC. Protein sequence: CASSPKGVSYNEQFF.

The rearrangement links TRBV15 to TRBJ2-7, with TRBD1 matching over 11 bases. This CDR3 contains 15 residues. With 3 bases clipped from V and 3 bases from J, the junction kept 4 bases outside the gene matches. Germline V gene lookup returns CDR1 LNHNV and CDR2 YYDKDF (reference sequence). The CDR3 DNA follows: TGTGCCACCAGCAGTTTCGGGACAGGGGGCTACGAGCAGTACTTC. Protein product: CATSSFGTGGYEQYF. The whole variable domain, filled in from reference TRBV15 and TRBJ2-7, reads DAMVIQNPRYQVTQFGKPVTLSCSQTLNHNVMYWYQQKSSQAPKLLFHYYDKDFNNEADTPDNFQSRRPNTSFCFLDIRSPGLGDTAMYLCATSSFGTGGYEQYFGPGTRLTVT.

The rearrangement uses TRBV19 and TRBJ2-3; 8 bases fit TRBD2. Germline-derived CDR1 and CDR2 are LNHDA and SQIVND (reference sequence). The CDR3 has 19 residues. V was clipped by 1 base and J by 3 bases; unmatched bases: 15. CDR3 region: CASSIGGTSRLLTTDTQYF. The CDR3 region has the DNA TGTGCCAGTAGTATAGGCGGGACTAGTCGCCTCTTGACGACAGATACGCAGTATTTT.

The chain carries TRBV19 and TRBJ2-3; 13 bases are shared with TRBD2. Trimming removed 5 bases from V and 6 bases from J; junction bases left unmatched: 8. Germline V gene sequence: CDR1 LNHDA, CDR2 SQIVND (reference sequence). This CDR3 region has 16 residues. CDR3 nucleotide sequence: TGTGCCAGTAGTCAATCACTAGCGGGAGGGCCGGATACGCAGTATTTT. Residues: CASSQSLAGGPDTQYF.

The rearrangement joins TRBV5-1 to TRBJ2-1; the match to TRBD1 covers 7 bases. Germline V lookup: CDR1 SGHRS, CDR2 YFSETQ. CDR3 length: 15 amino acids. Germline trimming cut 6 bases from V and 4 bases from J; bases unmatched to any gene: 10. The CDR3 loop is CASNQGEVGYNEQFF. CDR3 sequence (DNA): TGCGCCAGCAACCAGGGGGAAGTGGGGTACAATGAGCAGTTCTTC.

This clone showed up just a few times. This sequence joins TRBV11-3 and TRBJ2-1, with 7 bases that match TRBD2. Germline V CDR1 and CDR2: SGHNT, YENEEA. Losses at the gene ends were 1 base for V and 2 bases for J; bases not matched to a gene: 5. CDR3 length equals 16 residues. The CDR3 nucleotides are TGTGCCAGCAGCTTAGGGAGCGGGATCACCTACAATGAGCAGTTCTTC. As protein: CASSLGSGITYNEQFF.

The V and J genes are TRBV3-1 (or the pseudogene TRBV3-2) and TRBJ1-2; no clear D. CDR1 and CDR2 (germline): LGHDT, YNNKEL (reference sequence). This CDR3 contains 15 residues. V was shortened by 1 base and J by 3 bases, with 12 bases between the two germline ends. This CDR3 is CASSQVGVMDYGYTF. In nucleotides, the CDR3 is TGTGCCAGCAGCCAAGTCGGGGTTATGGACTATGGCTACACCTTC.

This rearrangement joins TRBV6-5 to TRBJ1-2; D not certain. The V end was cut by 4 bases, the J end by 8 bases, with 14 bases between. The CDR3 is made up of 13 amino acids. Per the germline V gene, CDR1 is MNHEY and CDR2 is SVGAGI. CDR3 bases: TGTGCCAGCAGTTCCCTCCCCAACATGGGCTACACCTTC. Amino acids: CASSSLPNMGYTF.

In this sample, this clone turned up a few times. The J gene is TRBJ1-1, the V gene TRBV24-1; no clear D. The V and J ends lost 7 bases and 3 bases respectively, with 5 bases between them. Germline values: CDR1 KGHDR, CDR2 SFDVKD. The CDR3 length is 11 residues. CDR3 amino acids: CATRGDTEAFF. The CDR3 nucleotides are TGTGCCACCAGAGGAGACACTGAAGCTTTCTTT.

The CDR3 reads CASTLRDSYGYTF. The DNA of the CDR3 is TGTGCCAGCACCCTCCGGGACAGCTATGGCTACACCTTC. The chain recombines TRBV6-5 with TRBJ1-2; 7 nucleotides line up with TRBD1. V shed 7 bases, J shed 4 bases, and the junction held 6 bases outside the gene matches. The germline V gene encodes CDR1 MNHEY and CDR2 SVGAGI. This CDR3 region has 13 residues.

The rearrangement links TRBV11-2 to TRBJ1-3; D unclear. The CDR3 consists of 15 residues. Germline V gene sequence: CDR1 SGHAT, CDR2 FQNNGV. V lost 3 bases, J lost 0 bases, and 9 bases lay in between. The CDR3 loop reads CASSFRRNSGNTIYF. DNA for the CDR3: TGTGCCAGCAGCTTTAGGAGAAACTCTGGAAACACCATATATTTT.